These 14 T cell receptor beta chains originate from one sample sequenced in a study of human T cells and chemical hapten exposure. Time point described: pre-sensitization, week 0. Sample treatment: therapeutic diphenylcyclopropenone sensitization with weekly scalp DPC. TCRdb re-analysed the RACE reads in MiXCR, keeping a single row per CDR3 protein. The sample includes 180,000 or so distinct CDR3 sequences, nearly 30% of them seen just once. This sample comprised whole blood, obtained in connection with sensitization to the hapten diphenylcyclopropenone (DPC). These receptors were collected from a woman in her 30s with alopecia areata. Some clones in this sample may be carry-over from other donors' samples.

This clonotype was detected a few times. The chain couples TRBV7-2 to TRBJ2-3; TRBD2 matches at 16 bases. The V and J ends lost 1 base and 3 bases, in that order; junction bases with no gene match: 4. The germline CDR1 and CDR2 sequences are SGHTA and FQGNSA. The CDR3 spans 18 residues. The DNA of the CDR3 is TGTGCCAGCAGCTTAGTTTTGGGACTAGCGGGAGGGACAGATACGCAGTATTTT. Translating gives CASSLVLGLAGGTDTQYF.

This clonotype was found a few times. The chain couples TRBV5-1 to TRBJ2-1; the match to TRBD1 covers 11 bases. The ends lost 7 bases at V and 8 bases at J; junction bases unmatched: 2. CDR1 and CDR2 (germline): SGHRS, YFSETQ. There are 12 residues in the CDR3. CDR3 in amino acids: CASGTGGDEQFF. Here the CDR3 DNA reads TGCGCCAGCGGGACAGGGGGGGATGAGCAGTTCTTC.

The chain joins TRBV20-1 to TRBJ1-4; D is ambiguous. The V gene lost 0 bases and the J gene lost 5 bases, with 7 bases spanning the gap. Germline V CDR1 and CDR2: DFQATT, SNEGSKA (reference sequence). CDR3 length: 13 residues. The DNA of the CDR3 is TGCAGTGCTAGAGATGGGAAAAATGAAAAACTGTTTTTT. Residues: CSARDGKNEKLFF.

This clonotype was observed a handful of times. J is TRBJ2-7 and V is TRBV20-1; D gene unclear. Trimming left V 0 bases short and J 3 bases short, with 15 bases between. This CDR3 spans 15 amino acids. Looked up from germline, CDR1 is DFQATT and CDR2 is SNEGSKA (reference sequence). The CDR3 spells CSARDSQETHYEQYF. CDR3 in DNA: TGCAGTGCTAGAGACTCGCAGGAAACCCACTACGAGCAGTACTTC.

The V gene is TRBV7-2, the J gene TRBJ2-5; D is possibly TRBD2 (6 bases). This CDR3 comprises 15 residues. Trimming left V 1 base short and J 2 bases short, with 11 bases between. Germline assignment: CDR1 SGHTA and CDR2 FQGNSA. In DNA, the CDR3 is TGTGCCAGCAGCTTAGGTGGGACTTCGCAAGAGACCCAGTACTTC. It encodes CASSLGGTSQETQYF.

This clonotype came up a few times. The junction and the germline gene differ at one end; a read error may be behind it. The chain uses TRBV20-1 and TRBJ1-5; D is undetermined. Germline CDR1 is DFQATT and CDR2 is SNEGSKA (reference sequence). The CDR3 length is 13 residues. For the CDR3, the DNA is TGCAGTGCCAGAGACGGTAGCAATCAGCCCCAGCATTTT. This translates into CSARDGSNQPQHF.

This chain uses TRBV29-1 with TRBJ2-2; possible D gene TRBD2, 5 bases. Germline V gives CDR1 SQVTM, CDR2 ANQGSEA. The CDR3 length is 14 residues. Trimming took 5 bases from V and 4 from J, leaving 14 bases between them. Written as DNA, the CDR3 is TGCAGCGTTTCCCCTGGACTTATCACCGGGGAGCTGTTTTTT. This gives the protein CSVSPGLITGELFF.

The genes are TRBV7-3 and TRBJ2-2; D is undetermined. V shed 5 bases and J shed 0 bases, with 7 bases lying between them. The CDR3 extends over 14 amino acids. Germline values: CDR1 SGHTA, CDR2 FQGTGA. The CDR3 DNA reads TGTGCCAGCAGCAAACTTGCGAACACCGGGGAGCTGTTTTTT. Its protein is CASSKLANTGELFF. The complete variable domain, with remaining parts taken from reference TRBV7-3 and TRBJ2-2, reads GAGVSQTPSNKVTEKGKYVELRCDPISGHTALYWYRQSLGQGPEFLIYFQGTGAADDSGLPNDRFFAVRPEGSVSTLKIQRTERGDSAVYLCASSKLANTGELFFGEGSRLTVL.

The chain joins TRBV28 to TRBJ2-7; D call uncertain. Germline CDR1 is MDHEN and CDR2 is SYDVKM. Trimming pared 5 bases from V and 2 bases from J, leaving 10 bases between. This CDR3 contains 13 residues. In nucleotides, the CDR3 is TGTGCCAGCAGTGACTCCATCCCCTACGAGCAGTACTTC. Residues: CASSDSIPYEQYF.

This chain joins TRBV12-5 and TRBJ1-1, with 7 bases aligning to TRBD1. J was trimmed by 4 bases and V by 4 bases; bases with no gene match: 6. The CDR3 extends over 14 amino acids. Germline CDR1 and CDR2: LGHNT and FRNRAP. The CDR3 region is CASGYSGGGTEAFF. The CDR3 DNA reads as TGTGCTAGTGGTTACTCAGGGGGTGGCACTGAAGCTTTCTTT.

This chain connects TRBV6-6 to TRBJ2-1, with unresolved D. Deletions cut 0 bases from V and 5 bases from J, with 17 bases between. The CDR3 spans 17 residues. Germline-derived CDR1 and CDR2 are MNHNY and SVGAGI (reference sequence). The CDR3 DNA reads as TGTGCCAGCAGTTACTCGTTCGGGCGGAGAGGAGACAATGAGCAGTTCTTC. It specifies CASSYSFGRRGDNEQFF.

This clonotype was seen a few times. The DNA for the CDR3 is TGTGCCATCAGTGGACAGGCCCAAGAGACCCAGTACTTC. Translating gives CAISGQAQETQYF. V usage is TRBV10-3 and J usage is TRBJ2-5; tentative D call: TRBD1 (6 bases). Germline V gene sequence: CDR1 ENHRY, CDR2 SYGVKD. Between the trimmed V and J ends, which lost 4 bases and 1 base, there was a span of 7 bases. The CDR3 length is 13 residues.

The V gene is TRBV7-2, the J gene TRBJ2-2; 8 nucleotides agree with TRBD1. Germline V gene data show CDR1 as SGHTA and CDR2 as FQGNSA. Unmatched junction bases numbered 5, after V lost 7 bases and J lost 1 base. The CDR3 length is 15 residues. CDR3 sequence (DNA): TGTGCCAGCAACCAGGGGACAGGGAACACCGGGGAGCTGTTTTTT. Translation gives CASNQGTGNTGELFF. Complete variable domain (other parts from reference TRBV7-2 and TRBJ2-2): GAGVSQSPSNKVTEKGKDVELRCDPISGHTALYWYRQSLGQGLEFLIYFQGNSAPDKSGLPSDRFSAERTGGSVSTLTIQRTQQEDSAVYLCASNQGTGNTGELFFGEGSRLTVL.

This clonotype was observed a handful of times. The chain combines TRBV6-1 with TRBJ2-5; possible D gene TRBD1, 5 bases. Looked up from germline, CDR1 is MNHNS and CDR2 is SASEGT. V lost 5 bases to trimming and J lost 4 bases, with 14 bases between them. The CDR3 contains 14 residues. DNA of the CDR3: TGTGCCAGCAGTCAGCCAGGGATGGGAGAGACCCAGTACTTC. Translation: CASSQPGMGETQYF.